The 30 T cell receptor beta chains below come from one sample, sequenced in a study of immune cell composition in non-small cell lung cancer. Sequencing used immunoSEQ multiplex PCR; TCRdb keeps in-frame clones, though not all of them. The table includes about 14,000 clones, approximately 81% detected once. What was sequenced was lung tumor tissue. The source is a human donor with non-small cell lung cancer.

The chain carries TRBV11-2 and TRBJ2-5; weak D call: TRBD2 (5 bases). Germline-derived CDR1 and CDR2 are SGHAT and FQNNGV. This CDR3 has 16 amino acids. V shed 5 bases and J shed 7 bases, with 23 bases lying between them. As DNA, the CDR3 is TGTGCCAGCAGCCCGCCGTTGATTGCCGACCGGGGGACCCAGTACTTC. Encoded protein: CASSPPLIADRGTQYF.

The genes are TRBV28 and TRBJ1-2; possible D gene TRBD1, 5 bases. V was shortened by 5 bases and J by 8 bases, with 21 bases between the two germline ends. CDR1 is MDHEN, CDR2 SYDVKM, per germline. The CDR3 has 15 residues. The CDR3 loop is CASSPPRTTREGYTF. The DNA for the CDR3 is TGTGCCAGCAGTCCCCCCCGGACAACCCGGGAAGGCTACACCTTC.

In this sample, this clone turned up once. The chain has TRBV7-9 and TRBJ2-7; D not resolved. V lost 5 bases and J lost 2, with 13 bases in between. Per the germline V gene, CDR1 is SEHNR and CDR2 is FQNEAQ (reference sequence). The CDR3 extends over 14 amino acids. The CDR3 nucleotides are TGTGCCAGCAGCCCAAGGCAGATAACCTACGAGCAGTACTTC. It specifies CASSPRQITYEQYF.

The rearrangement links TRBV9 to TRBJ2-7; perhaps D is TRBD1 or TRBD2 (6 bases each). With 0 bases removed from V and 3 bases from J, the gap between germline ends came to 10 bases. Germline CDR1 is SGDLS and CDR2 is YYNGEE. The CDR3 has 14 residues. For the CDR3, the DNA is TGTGCCAGCAGCGTAGAAGGAGGGGGCTACGAGCAGTACTTC. The encoded protein is CASSVEGGGYEQYF.

The rearrangement joins TRBV11-3 to TRBJ2-5, with D possibly matching TRBD2 (6 bases). Germline-derived CDR1 and CDR2 are SGHNT and YENEEA. The length of the CDR3 is 15 residues. Trimming stripped 1 base from V and 1 base from J, with 10 bases between. CDR3 protein: CASSLVGGIQETQYF. The CDR3 nucleotides read TGTGCCAGCAGCTTAGTTGGGGGGATCCAAGAGACCCAGTACTTC.

The sample holds one count of this clone. The J gene is TRBJ1-2, the V gene TRBV25-1; no clear D. The CDR3 is 13 amino acids. Germline V gives CDR1 MGHDK, CDR2 SYGVNS. Trimming took off 2 bases at V and 6 bases at J, with 10 bases between the two ends. The CDR3: CASSEGWTHGYTF. CDR3 nucleotide sequence: TGTGCCAGCAGTGAAGGATGGACCCATGGCTACACCTTC.

The chain has TRBV7-3 and TRBJ2-3; D is undetermined. Germline V gene data show CDR1 as SGHTA and CDR2 as FQGTGA. The CDR3 extends over 15 amino acids. Between the trimmed V and J ends, which lost 0 bases and 2 bases, there was a span of 9 bases. CDR3 sequence: CASSLTAFSTDTQYF. The DNA for the CDR3 is TGTGCCAGCAGCTTAACGGCCTTCTCCACAGATACGCAGTATTTT.

This sequence joins TRBV7-2 and TRBJ2-3, with D uncertain. The CDR3 is made up of 13 amino acids. V was clipped by 5 bases and J by 2 bases, with 8 bases between them. The germline V gene has CDR1 SGHTA and CDR2 FQGNSA. The CDR3 nucleotides are TGTGCCAGCAGCACACCACACACAGATACGCAGTATTTT. This codes for CASSTPHTDTQYF.

Note on this clone: Distinct nucleotide sequences in the sample also encode this CDR3. V usage is TRBV9 and J usage is TRBJ2-7; the match to TRBD2 covers 9 bases. With V trimmed by 2 bases and J by 4 bases, 4 bases remained unmatched. CDR3 length: 14 residues. CDR1 is SGDLS and CDR2 is YYNGEE in the germline V gene. For the CDR3, the DNA is TGTGCCAGCAGCGTTGGTAGCGGGAGTTACGAGCAGTACTTC. Translating gives CASSVGSGSYEQYF.

The chain combines TRBV6-5 with TRBJ1-4, with D uncertain. V shed 6 bases and J shed 0 bases, with 8 bases lying between them. The germline V gene encodes CDR1 MNHEY and CDR2 SVGAGI. This CDR3 is built from 14 residues. The CDR3 coding sequence is TGTGCCAGCAGGAGAGATGCAACTAATGAAAAACTGTTTTTT. It is translated as CASRRDATNEKLFF.

This chain joins TRBV19 and TRBJ1-5; 9 nucleotides line up with TRBD1. Germline V gene data show CDR1 as LNHDA and CDR2 as SQIVND (reference sequence). The CDR3 runs 20 residues. Losses at the gene ends were 7 bases for V and 0 bases for J; bases not matched to a gene: 19. The DNA of the CDR3 is TGTGCCAGTAAGCCGGGACAGGGAGTCGGCGGAAAAAATAGCAATCAGCCCCAGCATTTT. This sequence encodes CASKPGQGVGGKNSNQPQHF.

This clone appeared a few times. The rearrangement uses TRBV5-1 and TRBJ2-7, with D tentatively TRBD1 (6 bases). V was clipped by 2 bases and J by 7 bases, with 22 bases between them. Germline CDR1 reads SGHRS; CDR2 reads YFSETQ. CDR3 size: 16 residues. The CDR3 region is CASSLTTDSFLGEQYF. CDR3 DNA sequence: TGCGCCAGCAGCTTAACTACGGACAGCTTTTTGGGTGAGCAGTACTTC.

The J gene is TRBJ2-2, the V gene TRBV28, with 15 bases identical to TRBD2. V was pared by 3 bases and J by 1 base, with 3 bases of the junction left unmatched. The CDR3 is made up of 18 amino acids. Germline CDR1 and CDR2: MDHEN and SYDVKM. CDR3 nucleotide sequence: TGTGCCAGCAGTTTCCCGGGACTAGCGGGAGGGAACACCGGGGAGCTGTTTTTT. Amino acid sequence: CASSFPGLAGGNTGELFF.

V gene TRBV5-8 combines with J gene TRBJ1-4; the D is unclear. V was clipped by 0 bases and J by 6 bases, with 6 bases between them. This CDR3 spans 13 amino acids. The V gene's germline CDR1 is SGHTS and CDR2 YDEGEE. CDR3 nucleotide sequence: TGTGCCAGCAGCTTGGTAAGGGATGAAAAACTGTTTTTT. The encoded protein is CASSLVRDEKLFF.

The chain carries TRBV2 and TRBJ2-3; 10 nucleotides line up with TRBD2. The length of the CDR3 is 19 residues. CDR1 is SNHLY and CDR2 is FYNNEI in the germline V gene. The J segment lost 8 bases and the V segment lost 5 bases, leaving 22 bases of the junction unmatched. The CDR3 DNA follows: TGTGCCAGCAGTCGGACTAGCGGTGTTCTTCAAGGTTCAGCCGGTACGCAGTATTTT. This codes for CASSRTSGVLQGSAGTQYF.

J is TRBJ2-2 and V is TRBV14, with D possibly matching TRBD2 (6 bases). V lost 4 bases and J 7 bases, leaving 13 bases between the germline ends. The CDR3 is 14 amino acids. The germline V gene has CDR1 SGHDN and CDR2 FVKESK. The CDR3, as DNA: TGTGCCAGCAGCCCTGCACTAGCTTTCGGGGAGCTGTTTTTT. Residues: CASSPALAFGELFF.

This chain's CDR3 is CASSEAPGGYEQYF. The CDR3 nucleotides read TGTGCCAGCAGTGAAGCGCCAGGGGGCTACGAGCAGTACTTC. This sequence joins TRBV6-1 and TRBJ2-7; 7 nucleotides agree with TRBD1. Germline lookup yields CDR1 MNHNS and CDR2 SASEGT. The CDR3 contains 14 residues. Germline trimming cut 0 bases from V and 3 bases from J; bases unmatched to any gene: 2.

The chain recombines TRBV7-3 with TRBJ2-1, with 15 bases lining up with TRBD2. V lost 3 bases to trimming and J lost 6 bases; unmatched junction nucleotides: 3. This CDR3 spans 16 amino acids. The germline gives CDR1 SGHTA, CDR2 FQGTGA. CDR3 amino acids: CASSFGLAGGGNEQFF. For the CDR3, the DNA is TGTGCCAGCAGCTTCGGACTAGCGGGAGGGGGCAATGAGCAGTTCTTC.

The chain combines TRBV4-3 with TRBJ2-1; TRBD2 matches 13 bases. The ends lost 2 bases at V and 9 bases at J; junction bases unmatched: 1. Germline CDR1 is LGHNA and CDR2 is YSLEER. This CDR3 is built from 14 residues. For the CDR3, the DNA is TGCGCCAGCAGCCAAACTAGCGGGAGGGGTGAGCAGTTCTTC. Translation: CASSQTSGRGEQFF.

As for this clone: A read error may produce the germline difference seen at one junction end. This sample also contains other DNA sequences that code for the same CDR3. The gene calls are TRBV5-1 and TRBJ1-2; D gene ambiguous. CDR1 is SGHRS and CDR2 is YFSETQ in the germline V gene. This CDR3 is 12 amino acids long. CDR3 bases: TGTGCCAGCAGCTCCCTCCTAGGTGGCTACACCTTC. Translated: CASSSLLGGYTF.

This chain joins TRBV9 and TRBJ2-2; unclear D gene. The CDR3 extends over 16 amino acids. Per germline, CDR1 SGDLS and CDR2 YYNGEE. V was clipped by 4 bases and J by 2 bases, with 15 bases between them. Written as DNA, the CDR3 is TGTGCCAGCAGCCAAGGAGCGAGAACAAACACCGGGGAGCTGTTTTTT. Protein product: CASSQGARTNTGELFF.

The chain links TRBV29-1 to TRBJ2-1; D tentatively fits TRBD1 or TRBD2 (5 bases each). The CDR3 is made up of 13 amino acids. The V gene's germline CDR1 is SQVTM and CDR2 ANQGSEA. Deletions cut 8 bases from V and 4 bases from J, with 15 bases between. Written as DNA, the CDR3 is TGCAGCTTTTTGGGGACCCAATACAATGAGCAGTTCTTC. Translated, it gives CSFLGTQYNEQFF.

The gene calls are TRBV27 and TRBJ2-1; D is perhaps TRBD1 or TRBD2 (6 bases each). Trimming shortened V by 8 bases and J by 0 bases, and 26 bases separated the two germline ends. In germline, CDR1 is MNHEY, CDR2 SMNVEV (reference sequence). The CDR3 contains 19 residues. The CDR3 protein is CASGGSGTSFLSSYNEQFF. The CDR3 DNA follows: TGTGCCAGCGGGGGCTCGGGGACTTCATTTTTGAGCTCCTACAATGAGCAGTTCTTC.

This chain joins TRBV7-8 and TRBJ2-1; weak D call: TRBD2 (6 bases). V gave up 8 bases and J gave up 7 bases, with 15 bases separating them. CDR3 length: 13 residues. Germline V CDR1 and CDR2: SGHVS, FQNEAQ. The DNA for the CDR3 is TGTGCCAGCGTAGCGACGGCGGGGAATGAGCAGTTCTTC. Its protein product is CASVATAGNEQFF.

The gene calls are TRBV11-2 and TRBJ2-3; 9 bases are a match to TRBD2. The CDR3 spans 11 residues. Germline V gene sequence: CDR1 SGHAT, CDR2 FQNNGV. The V segment lost 4 bases and the J segment 11 bases; nucleotides outside the gene matches: 1. CDR3: CASSSSGKQYF. The CDR3 DNA follows: TGTGCCAGCAGCTCTAGCGGGAAGCAGTATTTT.

V is TRBV11-3 and J is TRBJ2-7; D is perhaps TRBD2 (7 bases). V lost 5 bases and J lost 2, with 10 bases in between. The germline V gene encodes CDR1 SGHNT and CDR2 YENEEA. The CDR3 loop spans 13 amino acids. This chain's CDR3 is CASSRGGAYEQYF. In nucleotides, the CDR3 is TGTGCCAGCAGCAGGGGGGGGGCCTACGAGCAGTACTTC.

A few counts support this clone. This chain uses TRBV7-8 with TRBJ1-5; the D gene is possibly TRBD1 (5 bases). The length of the CDR3 is 15 residues. Germline CDR1 SGHVS, CDR2 FQNEAQ. Trimming took 2 bases from V and 4 from J, leaving 12 bases between them. The CDR3 here is CASSLWGEANQPQHF. DNA of the CDR3: TGTGCCAGCAGCTTATGGGGGGAGGCAAATCAGCCCCAGCATTTT.

The V gene is TRBV9, the J gene TRBJ2-2, with 9 nucleotides matching TRBD2. This CDR3 has 18 amino acids. Germline-derived CDR1 and CDR2 are SGDLS and YYNGEE. V shed 4 bases and J 8 bases; nucleotides not matched to a gene: 18. CDR3 protein: CASSNPVRGTSRSGELFF. For the CDR3, the DNA is TGTGCCAGCAGCAACCCGGTTAGGGGGACTAGCCGCTCAGGGGAGCTGTTTTTT.

The gene calls are TRBV7-2 and TRBJ2-2, with D unresolved. From germline, CDR1 is SGHTA and CDR2 FQGNSA. The CDR3 loop spans 13 amino acids. V shed 3 bases and J shed 1 base, with 3 bases lying between them. CDR3 in DNA: TGTGCCAGCAGCTTCATGAACACCGGGGAGCTGTTTTTT. This sequence encodes CASSFMNTGELFF.

The J gene is TRBJ1-2, the V gene TRBV5-6; 8 bases are shared with TRBD1. After removal of 0 bases from V and 4 bases from J, the junction contained 2 bases not matched to a gene. Germline V gene sequence: CDR1 SGHDT, CDR2 YYEEEE. There are 14 residues in the CDR3. CDR3: CASSLGQGSYGYTF. CDR3 bases: TGTGCCAGCAGCTTGGGACAGGGGAGCTATGGCTACACCTTC.